This T cell receptor (beta chain) emerged from a study of type 1 regulatory T cells. Whole-study context: T-allo10 is a Tr1-enriched, alloantigen-specific CD4 T cell product made in vitro.

The CDR3 loop spans 14 amino acids. Germline lookup yields CDR1 DFQATT and CDR2 SNEGSKA (reference sequence). V trimming: 3 bases; J trimming: 3 bases; junction bases outside the gene matches: 5. TCRdb re-called the reads with MiXCR, one entry per CDR3 protein. The sample has some 100,000 distinct CDR3 sequences; roughly 31% are singletons. This clonotype has just a few counts. Sample: CD4+ T cells, either the whole sample or a sorted fraction (not recorded which). The sequence derives from a human donor in good health. The chain links TRBV20-1 to TRBJ2-3; TRBD2 matches 8 bases. The CDR3 coding sequence is TGCAGTGCTAGCGGGAGGGCCTTAACAGATACGCAGTATTTT. Translation: CSASGRALTDTQYF.